Listed below are T cell receptor beta chains from one sample, sequenced in a study of cytomegalovirus exposure and HLA in healthy donors. Only in-frame clones appear in the TCRdb table, and some are missing; sequencing was by immunoSEQ multiplex PCR. The sample shows approximately 120,000 clones, 74% of them seen only once. The sample was PBMCs. The receptors derive from a woman between 45 and 65 years old in good health and CMV-seropositive. Each CDR3 is given with its conserved first and last residue. A D gene is named only where the DNA matches it firmly. Expanded clones are given a class, and other clones once, few, many or no size at all.

size: -; V: TRBV18; length: 13; J: TRBJ2-1; D: -; DNA: TGTGCCAGCTCACCTAGGACAGACAATGAGCAGTTCTTC; CDR3: CASSPRTDNEQFF
size: -; V: TRBV7-3; length: 13; J: TRBJ1-1; D: -; DNA: TGTGCCAGCAGCCAACAGCCGAACACTGAAGCTTTCTTT; CDR3: CASSQQPNTEAFF
size: once; V: TRBV15; length: 16; J: TRBJ1-3; D: -; DNA: TGTGCCACCAGCAGAGCACAGTCGAACTCTGGAAACACCATATATTTT; CDR3: CATSRAQSNSGNTIYF
size: -; V: TRBV18; length: 14; J: TRBJ1-4; D: TRBD1; DNA: TGTGCCAGCTCACCAGGAACAGGGGATGAAAAACTGTTTTTT; CDR3: CASSPGTGDEKLFF
size: once; V: TRBV28; length: 14; J: TRBJ2-7; D: TRBD1; DNA: TGTGCCAGCAGTTTCGCAGGGGGCTCCTACGAGCAGTACTTC; CDR3: CASSFAGGSYEQYF
size: few; V: TRBV7-2; length: 15; J: TRBJ2-2; D: TRBD2; DNA: TGTGCCAGCAGGGGAGCGGGGGGTTCCACCGGGGAGCTGTTTTTT; CDR3: CASRGAGGSTGELFF
size: -; V: TRBV4-3; length: 14; J: TRBJ1-2; D: TRBD1; DNA: TGCGCCAGCAGCCAAGGACAGGGGGCCTATGGCTACACCTTC; CDR3: CASSQGQGAYGYTF
size: -; V: TRBV9; length: 13; J: TRBJ1-2; D: -; DNA: TGTGCCAGCAGCGTAGAAGGGGGCTATGGCTACACCTTC; CDR3: CASSVEGGYGYTF
size: -; V: TRBV18; length: 17; J: TRBJ2-7; D: TRBD2; DNA: TGTGCCAGCTCACCATCCAGCGGGGGGACTACCTCCTACGAGCAGTACTTC; CDR3: CASSPSSGGTTSYEQYF
size: -; V: TRBV18; length: 15; J: TRBJ2-3; D: -; DNA: TGTGCCAGCTCACCAGTGGACACCTTCACAGATACGCAGTATTTT; CDR3: CASSPVDTFTDTQYF
size: -; V: TRBV28; length: 15; J: TRBJ2-6; D: -; DNA: TGTGCCAGCAGTTTAAACCTATATGGGGCCAACGTCCTGACTTTC; CDR3: CASSLNLYGANVLTF
size: once; V: TRBV11-2; length: 12; J: TRBJ1-2; D: -; DNA: TGTGCCAGCAGCTTCCAGGGTGGAGGCTACACCTTC; CDR3: CASSFQGGGYTF
size: -; V: TRBV7-2; length: 15; J: TRBJ1-2; D: TRBD1; DNA: TGTGCCAGCAGCTCGACAGGGGGCGGCTCGGTGGGCTACACCTTC; CDR3: CASSSTGGGSVGYTF
size: few; V: TRBV6-5; length: 13; J: TRBJ2-3; D: TRBD1; DNA: TGTGCCAGCAGTGACAGGGGATGGGATACGCAGTATTTT; CDR3: CASSDRGWDTQYF
size: -; V: TRBV6-1; length: 15; J: TRBJ1-5; D: TRBD1; DNA: TGTGCCAGCCGTCGAGGGGGGACAGGAGATCAGCCCCAGCATTTT; CDR3: CASRRGGTGDQPQHF
size: -; V: TRBV9; length: 20; J: TRBJ2-2; D: TRBD2; DNA: TGTGCCAGCAGCGCAAGTACCCCGGGACTAGCGGGGCTTCCCGACGGGGAGCTGTTTTTT; CDR3: CASSASTPGLAGLPDGELFF
size: once; V: TRBV18; length: 15; J: TRBJ1-6; D: -; DNA: TGTGCCAGCTCGGGTCAGGGGAATAGGGATTCACCCCTCCACTTT; CDR3: CASSGQGNRDSPLHF
size: -; V: TRBV2; length: 12; J: TRBJ2-7; D: TRBD1; DNA: TGTGCCAGCAGTAGGACAGGGTCCGAGCAGTACTTC; CDR3: CASSRTGSEQYF
size: once; V: TRBV10-2; length: 14; J: TRBJ2-5; D: -; DNA: TGCGCCAGCAGTGACCGGGGGACCCAAGAGACCCAGTACTTC; CDR3: CASSDRGTQETQYF
size: -; V: TRBV7-8; length: 16; J: TRBJ2-5; D: TRBD1; DNA: TGTGCCAGCCTCAAGTCGGCAGGGGGACCGCAAGAGACCCAGTACTTC; CDR3: CASLKSAGGPQETQYF
size: -; V: TRBV5-8; length: 14; J: TRBJ1-4; D: TRBD1; DNA: TGTGCCAGCAGCCGACCGGGACAGAATGAAAAACTGTTTTTT; CDR3: CASSRPGQNEKLFF
size: -; V: TRBV2; length: 13; J: TRBJ2-7; D: TRBD1; DNA: TGTGCCAGCAGGGACAGGGTTGCCTACGAGCAGTACTTC; CDR3: CASRDRVAYEQYF
size: -; V: TRBV4-1; length: 18; J: TRBJ2-3; D: TRBD2; DNA: TGCGCCAGCAGCCAAGGGGGAGGGGCGGGGGGCCCCACAGATACGCAGTATTTT; CDR3: CASSQGGGAGGPTDTQYF
size: -; V: TRBV30; length: 14; J: TRBJ2-7; D: TRBD1; DNA: TGTGCCTGGAGTGTACTCCGACAGGGCCGCGAGCAGTACTTC; CDR3: CAWSVLRQGREQYF
size: -; V: TRBV7-9; length: 14; J: TRBJ1-4; D: TRBD1; DNA: TGTGCCAGCAGCTTACGACAGGGGGCGGAAAAACTGTTTTTT; CDR3: CASSLRQGAEKLFF
size: -; V: TRBV2; length: 14; J: TRBJ1-4; D: TRBD1; DNA: TGTGCCAGCAGTTTTGGACAGGGTCGGGAAAAACTGTTTTTT; CDR3: CASSFGQGREKLFF
size: -; V: TRBV6-1; length: 14; J: TRBJ2-2; D: -; DNA: TGTGCCAGCAAGGCCAGGGTGAACACCGGGGAGCTGTTTTTT; CDR3: CASKARVNTGELFF
size: -; V: TRBV6-6; length: 15; J: TRBJ1-4; D: -; DNA: TGTGCCAGCAGTCATAGGGGCTCTGGGAATGAAAAACTGTTTTTT; CDR3: CASSHRGSGNEKLFF
size: once; V: TRBV6-6; length: 14; J: TRBJ2-1; D: -; DNA: TGTGCCAGCAAGGTCGGAGGGGCCTACAATGAGCAGTTCTTC; CDR3: CASKVGGAYNEQFF
size: once; V: TRBV2; length: 10; J: TRBJ1-1; D: -; DNA: TGTGCCGACATGAACACTGAAGCTTTCTTT; CDR3: CADMNTEAFF
size: -; V: TRBV15; length: 16; J: TRBJ2-2; D: TRBD2; DNA: TGTGCCACCAGCAGCACTAGCGGGGGACCAACCGGGGAGCTGTTTTTT; CDR3: CATSSTSGGPTGELFF
size: -; V: TRBV10-3; length: 14; J: TRBJ1-1; D: TRBD1; DNA: TGTGCCATCAGTGACCACAGGGGTGGCACTGAAGCTTTCTTT; CDR3: CAISDHRGGTEAFF
size: -; V: TRBV6-7; length: 17; J: TRBJ1-3; D: TRBD1; DNA: TGTGCCAGCAGTTACACCAACAGGGGGCGCGCTGGAAACACCATATATTTT; CDR3: CASSYTNRGRAGNTIYF
size: -; V: TRBV19; length: 12; J: TRBJ1-2; D: TRBD1; DNA: TGTGCCACCTCCGGGACAGGGGATGGCTACACCTTC; CDR3: CATSGTGDGYTF
size: -; V: TRBV10-1; length: 15; J: TRBJ2-2; D: TRBD2; DNA: TGCGCCAGCAGTGAGATAGCGGGGGGGCCCGGGGAGCTGTTTTTT; CDR3: CASSEIAGGPGELFF
size: few; V: TRBV6-6; length: 15; J: TRBJ2-2; D: -; DNA: TGTGCCAGCAGTTACCGGGTGGATGGCACCGGGGAGCTGTTTTTT; CDR3: CASSYRVDGTGELFF
size: -; V: TRBV5-4; length: 16; J: TRBJ2-3; D: TRBD2; DNA: TGTGCCAGCAGCTTGACGCTAGCGGCTAGCACAGATACGCAGTATTTT; CDR3: CASSLTLAASTDTQYF
size: once; V: TRBV10-3; length: 17; J: TRBJ2-7; D: TRBD1; DNA: TGTGCCATCAGTGAGTCCCGAAGTGGAGACAGGGGGCACGAGCAGTACTTC; CDR3: CAISESRSGDRGHEQYF
size: few; V: TRBV18; length: 13; J: TRBJ1-2; D: TRBD1; DNA: TGTGCCAGCTCACCCGGACAGGGGCATGGCTACACCTTC; CDR3: CASSPGQGHGYTF
size: -; V: TRBV2; length: 14; J: TRBJ2-7; D: TRBD1; DNA: TGTGCCAGCAGTGTTCGACAGGGCCCCTACGAGCAGTACTTC; CDR3: CASSVRQGPYEQYF
size: -; V: TRBV11-2; length: 16; J: TRBJ1-4; D: -; DNA: TGTGCCAGCAGCACCCTTTCAGGGGCGGGCGTTGAAAAACTGTTTTTT; CDR3: CASSTLSGAGVEKLFF